This T cell receptor beta chain was captured in a study of PD-1 blockade in classical Hodgkin lymphoma. There was relapse after autologous stem cell transplantation in every patient, and there was variation in brentuximab vedotin exposure. TCRdb's copy holds only in-frame clones and misses some; the assay was immunoSEQ multiplex PCR. Of over 10,000 clones in the sample, about 80% are singletons; the top ten hold 20% to 25%. The CDR3 has 12 amino acids. V was trimmed by 6 bases and J by 6 bases, leaving 12 bases between them. Germline V gives CDR1 LNHDA, CDR2 SQIVND (reference sequence). On this clone: Its antigen is unidentified.

Notes on the study in general: Patients excluded were those beginning nivolumab under 1 year after ASCT. Complete responders started with a diversity level that resembled newly diagnosed patients at baseline.

Here the sequenced sample was peripheral blood mononuclear cells (PBMCs), taken at baseline. This TCR was recovered from a human donor with classical Hodgkin lymphoma. V is TRBV19 and J is TRBJ2-7; D is ambiguous. The CDR3: CASSPDVGEQYF. The CDR3 region has the DNA TGTGCCAGTAGCCCCGACGTAGGCGAGCAGTACTTC.